This T cell receptor (beta chain) was profiled in a study of blood T cell repertoires in COVID-19. The ends lost 5 bases at V and 9 bases at J; junction bases unmatched: 9. Germline CDR1 is SGHAT and CDR2 is FQNNGV. The CDR3 loop spans 15 amino acids. Profiled with immunoSEQ multiplex PCR; TCRdb holds only in-frame clones, not every one. The data hold roughly 160,000 clones, with about 87% observed a single time. This sequence was found in a woman aged 55-70 years who had recovered from COVID-19. Source material: peripheral blood. The rearrangement joins TRBV11-2 to TRBJ1-6; 8 nucleotides line up with TRBD1. In nucleotides, the CDR3 is TGTGCCAGCAGCACTCCCAGGGGGCTGGTTTCACCCCTCCACTTT. Protein product: CASSTPRGLVSPLHF.